The rows below give T cell receptor beta chains drawn from one sample of a study of PD-1 blockade in mismatch repair-deficient tumors. Assay: immunoSEQ multiplex PCR; the TCRdb copy retains only in-frame clones and omits some. The table lists under 50,000 clones, around 75% of them singletons. This specimen was peripheral blood, taken 4 weeks after starting pembrolizumab. The receptors stem from an adult with mismatch repair-deficient cancer. Both conserved end residues are part of each CDR3. D genes are given only for firm matches. Some rows mark clone size as missing; the rest say once, few, many or name a class of expanded clone.

>-|-|TRBV28|14|TRBJ2-1
TGTGCCAGCGCTCTCGCTTCGTCGTACAATGAGCAGTTCTTC
CASALASSYNEQFF
>TRBD2|once|TRBV4-2|16|TRBJ2-7
TGTGCCAGCAGCCATGGGACTAGCGGGTCCTCCTACGAGCAGTACTTC
CASSHGTSGSSYEQYF
>TRBD1|-|TRBV6-1|15|TRBJ1-3
TGTGCCAGCAGTGACCCGGGACAGACTCGAAACACCATATATTTT
CASSDPGQTRNTIYF
>-|-|TRBV30|13|TRBJ1-2
TGTGCCTGGAGCGAGGGCAGAGACTATGGCTACACCTTC
CAWSEGRDYGYTF
>-|-|TRBV7-9|15|TRBJ2-1
TGTGCCAGCAGCTTGAGGGAGAGAATGGACAATGAGCAGTTCTTC
CASSLRERMDNEQFF
>-|-|TRBV25-1|17|TRBJ2-1
TGTGCCAGCAGTGATGGATCTCGGGGGAGCTCCTACAATGAGCAGTTCTTC
CASSDGSRGSSYNEQFF
>TRBD1|-|TRBV7-6|14|TRBJ1-4
TGTGCCAGCAGCGGACAGGCAACTAATGAAAAACTGTTTTTT
CASSGQATNEKLFF
>-|-|TRBV30|15|TRBJ2-1
TGTGCCTGGAGCACTGCCTCGGGAACCTACAATGAGCAGTTCTTC
CAWSTASGTYNEQFF
>-|-|TRBV7-9|13|TRBJ2-7
TGTGCCAGCAGTTTCAGGGATAACTACGAGCAGTACTTC
CASSFRDNYEQYF
>-|few|TRBV15|14|TRBJ2-5
TGTGCCACCAGCAGAGAGGGGGCTCAAGAGACCCAGTACTTC
CATSREGAQETQYF
>TRBD2|-|TRBV19|15|TRBJ2-1
TGTGCCAGTAGCCGTAGCGGGGATACCTACAATGAGCAGTTCTTC
CASSRSGDTYNEQFF
>-|-|TRBV6-6|14|TRBJ2-3
TGTGCCAGCAGTTACTGGGGGAGTGCAGATACGCAGTATTTT
CASSYWGSADTQYF
>-|-|TRBV4-1|12|TRBJ1-2
TGCGCCAGCAGCCAAGCAGGGGCTGGCTACACCTTC
CASSQAGAGYTF
>-|-|TRBV6-1|17|TRBJ2-5
TGTGCCAGCAGTGAATCTTGGATTGGGGTACGGAAAGAGACCCAGTACTTC
CASSESWIGVRKETQYF
>TRBD1|once|TRBV19|16|TRBJ2-7
TGTGCCAGTAGTATTACAGGGGCCGCAGCTATCTACGAGCAGTACTTC
CASSITGAAAIYEQYF
>-|-|TRBV25-1|14|TRBJ1-2
TGTGCCAGCAGTGAAGCTTTCTTCTCCTATGGCTACACCTTC
CASSEAFFSYGYTF
>-|-|TRBV5-1|11|TRBJ2-5
TGCGCCAGCAGCTTACAAGAGACCCAGTACTTC
CASSLQETQYF
>TRBD1|-|TRBV29-1|14|TRBJ2-3
TGCAGCGTTGAAGACAGGGGGAGCACAGATACGCAGTATTTT
CSVEDRGSTDTQYF
>TRBD2|-|TRBV29-1|16|TRBJ2-2
TGCAGCGTTGGGGGACTAGCGGGAAGGAACACCGGGGAGCTGTTTTTT
CSVGGLAGRNTGELFF
>TRBD1|-|TRBV5-1|16|TRBJ2-1
TGCGCCAGCAGGGGAGGGACAGGGGTTCACTACAATGAGCAGTTCTTC
CASRGGTGVHYNEQFF
>TRBD1|-|TRBV23-1|17|TRBJ2-2
TGCGCCAGCAGTCAATCGAGGACAGGGAAGGACACCGGGGAGCTGTTTTTT
CASSQSRTGKDTGELFF
>TRBD1|-|TRBV6-1|16|TRBJ2-3
TGTGCCAGCAGTGAAGCGCCGGGACAGGGCACAGATACGCAGTATTTT
CASSEAPGQGTDTQYF
>-|-|TRBV30|14|TRBJ2-1
TGTGCCTCTCAGGGGACCGGTGACTACAATGAGCAGTTCTTC
CASQGTGDYNEQFF
>-|-|TRBV27|15|TRBJ2-1
TGTGCCAGCAGCCTGGTGGGGGTCTCCTACAATGAGCAGTTCTTC
CASSLVGVSYNEQFF
>-|few|TRBV10-2|13|TRBJ2-1
TGCGCCAGCAGTCTTCGGGCCCAGGGTGAGCAGTTCTTC
CASSLRAQGEQFF
>-|-|TRBV19|13|TRBJ1-1
TGTGCCAGTAGTGGGACGTCAAACACTGAAGCTTTCTTT
CASSGTSNTEAFF
>-|-|TRBV4-3|14|TRBJ2-7
TGCGCCAGCAGCCAGGGGTCTTCACCCTACGAGCAGTACTTC
CASSQGSSPYEQYF
>TRBD2|-|TRBV6-4|15|TRBJ2-1
TGTGCCAGCAGTGACGGGACTAGCGGAGACAATGAGCAGTTCTTC
CASSDGTSGDNEQFF
>-|-|TRBV23-1|16|TRBJ2-7
TGCGCCAGCAGTCAACCTCTAGTGGCCGATGCCTACGAGCAGTACTTC
CASSQPLVADAYEQYF
>TRBD2|-|TRBV4-1|16|TRBJ2-1
TGCGCCAGCAGCCCAAAGACTAGCGGGACATACAATGAGCAGTTCTTC
CASSPKTSGTYNEQFF
>-|once|TRBV7-2|14|TRBJ2-7
TGTGCCAGCAGCTTAACATACAACTCCTACGAGCAGTACTTC
CASSLTYNSYEQYF
>-|-|TRBV4-2|16|TRBJ2-3
TGTGCCAGCAGCCAATGGTTTTGGGGGAGTGCAGATACGCAGTATTTT
CASSQWFWGSADTQYF
>-|-|TRBV6-5|15|TRBJ1-1
TGTGCCAGCAGTTACTCCCCGACAGGAAACACTGAAGCTTTCTTT
CASSYSPTGNTEAFF
>TRBD1|-|TRBV5-1|15|TRBJ2-1
TGCGCCAGCAGCTCGGGACAGATCTACTACAATGAGCAGTTCTTC
CASSSGQIYYNEQFF